The 27 T cell receptor beta chains in this list originate from one sample, sequenced in a study of CD8 T cells in ankylosing spondylitis. MiXCR was run by TCRdb on the 5' RACE reads, yielding one entry per CDR3 protein. The data contain about 390,000 distinct CDR3 sequences, about 22% of them singletons. The study's findings and limits: Blood of patients with ankylosing spondylitis appeared to be characterized by a TCR beta motif of eight highly homologous variants.

Antigens for these TCRs are unknown. Sequenced input: blood, either unsorted or a sorted T cell fraction (not recorded which). The receptor source for this set is a male donor with ankylosing spondylitis.

Points on this clonotype: One end of the junction is discordant with germline, which a read error may explain. The rearrangement uses TRBV7-7 and TRBJ2-2; no reliable D call. CDR1 is SSHAT, CDR2 FNYEAQ, per germline (reference sequence). This CDR3 is 12 amino acids long. DNA of the CDR3: TGTGCTAGCAGCTCCATATCCGGGGAGCTGTTTTTT. Protein sequence: CASSSISGELFF.

This clonotype was picked up a small number of times. The chain combines TRBV3-1 with TRBJ2-2, with a weak D call TRBD2 (6 bases). Trimming cost V 0 bases and J 7 bases, with 15 bases left between them. Per the germline V gene, CDR1 is LGHDT and CDR2 is YNNKEL (reference sequence). The CDR3 sequence is 16 residues long. This CDR3 is CASSQDRREPDGELFF. DNA for the CDR3: TGTGCCAGCAGCCAAGATCGGAGGGAGCCGGACGGGGAGCTGTTTTTT.

V and J are TRBV5-1 and TRBJ2-5, with D possibly TRBD1 on 6 matching bases. The CDR3 sequence is 16 residues long. Germline V gene data show CDR1 as SGHRS and CDR2 as YFSETQ. V lost 4 bases, J lost 3 bases, and 19 bases lay in between. CDR3 in amino acids: CASSARGGQTKETQYF. The DNA for the CDR3 is TGCGCCAGCAGCGCGAGGGGCGGACAGACAAAAGAGACCCAGTACTTC.

The gene calls are TRBV4-1 and TRBJ2-5; TRBD2 is a possible D gene (5 bases). The ends were cut back, 0 bases at V and 4 bases at J, with 15 bases in the middle. The CDR3 is 16 amino acids. Germline V gives CDR1 MGHRA, CDR2 YSYEKL. The CDR3 reads CASSQDNGPGSETQYF. The CDR3 region has the DNA TGCGCCAGCAGCCAAGATAACGGCCCGGGGTCAGAGACCCAGTACTTC.

CDR3 residues: CASRTGTHTYEQYF. For the CDR3, the DNA is TGTGCCAGCAGAACCGGGACCCACACCTACGAGCAGTACTTC. This chain uses TRBV12-3 or TRBV12-4 with TRBJ2-7; D could derive from TRBD1 or TRBD2 (5 bases each). This CDR3 region has 14 residues. Deletions cut 6 bases from V and 2 bases from J, with 14 bases between.

The V gene is TRBV5-1, the J gene TRBJ1-1; D is unclear. CDR1 SGHRS and CDR2 YFSETQ come from the germline V gene. V lost 0 bases, J lost 1 base, and 16 bases lay in between. CDR3 length equals 17 residues. This CDR3 reads CASSLGQVSPRNTEAFF. Written as DNA, the CDR3 is TGCGCCAGCAGCTTGGGGCAGGTCTCCCCGCGGAACACTGAAGCTTTCTTT.

This clonotype has more than one count but fewer than ten. The V and J genes are TRBV18 and TRBJ2-1, with 14 bases identical to TRBD2. The J segment lost 7 bases and the V segment lost 6 bases, leaving 11 bases of the junction unmatched. Germline assignment: CDR1 KGHSH and CDR2 LQKENI. The CDR3 sequence is 17 residues long. DNA for the CDR3: TGTGCCAGCTCGCTTCCGGGACTAGCGGGAGTACTAAATGAGCAGTTCTTC. Protein sequence: CASSLPGLAGVLNEQFF.

This sequence joins TRBV5-1 and TRBJ2-5, with 9 bases fitting TRBD1. Unmatched junction bases numbered 5, after V lost 4 bases and J lost 4 bases. Germline V lookup: CDR1 SGHRS, CDR2 YFSETQ. The CDR3 loop spans 14 amino acids. Here the CDR3 DNA reads TGCGCCAGCAGCCCGGGACAGGGTATAGAGACCCAGTACTTC. Its translation is CASSPGQGIETQYF.

The rearrangement uses TRBV4-1 and TRBJ2-5, with D possibly called TRBD1 or TRBD2 (7 bases each). The CDR3 has 16 residues. V dropped 4 bases and J dropped 2 bases, with 17 bases sitting between them. Germline V lookup: CDR1 MGHRA, CDR2 YSYEKL. CDR3 nucleotides: TGCGCCAGCAGCCTCCAGGGGGGCGGGGGTCAAGAGACCCAGTACTTC. Protein: CASSLQGGGGQETQYF.

This sequence joins TRBV6-1 and TRBJ1-2; tentatively, D is TRBD1 (6 bases). The CDR3 covers 14 residues. The germline gives CDR1 MNHNS, CDR2 SASEGT. The V gene lost 4 bases and the J gene lost 8 bases, with 17 bases spanning the gap. CDR3 coding DNA: TGTGCCAGCAGTGGGACTCGACAGGATCGGGGCTACACCTTC. The encoded protein is CASSGTRQDRGYTF.

The CDR3 reads CASSFPRQGTMNTEAFF. Written as DNA, the CDR3 is TGTGCCAGCAGCTTCCCCAGACAGGGAACCATGAACACTGAAGCTTTCTTT. The J gene is TRBJ1-1, the V gene TRBV7-9, with 7 bases identical to TRBD1. V was pared by 3 bases and J by 0 bases, with 10 bases of the junction left unmatched. Germline CDR1 reads SEHNR; CDR2 reads FQNEAQ (reference sequence). The CDR3 runs to 17 residues.

Concerning this clonotype: Relative to the germline gene, one junction end is altered; a read error may explain this. The rearrangement uses TRBV7-7 and TRBJ2-3, with 11 bases identical to TRBD1. The CDR3 is 15 amino acids. Germline assignment: CDR1 SSHAT and CDR2 FNYEAQ (reference sequence). This CDR3 reads CASSIGTGGIDTQYF. The CDR3 nucleotides are TGTGCTAGCAGCATTGGGACAGGGGGGATAGATACGCAGTATTTT.

This clonotype was seen more than once but under ten times. The J gene is TRBJ1-3, the V gene TRBV7-2; TRBD1 might be the D (5 bases). The length of the CDR3 is 14 residues. The V and J ends lost 2 bases and 2 bases respectively, with 7 bases between them. Germline V CDR1 and CDR2: SGHTA, FQGNSA. The CDR3 nucleotides read TGTGCCAGCAGCTTAATGGGGGCTGGAAACACCATATATTTT. Residues: CASSLMGAGNTIYF.

This clonotype came up many times. The gene calls are TRBV20-1 and TRBJ2-7; no definite D call. There are 15 residues in the CDR3. Germline V gene sequence: CDR1 DFQATT, CDR2 SNEGSKA (reference sequence). Trimming removed 5 bases at V and 2 bases at J, with 19 bases between. In nucleotides, the CDR3 is TGCAGTGCTGAACTACCAGGATCCCATCCCTACGAGCAGTACTTC. It translates to CSAELPGSHPYEQYF.

This chain joins TRBV4-2 and TRBJ2-1; 10 bases match TRBD2. CDR1 and CDR2 (germline): LGHNA, YNFKEQ. Trimming removed 0 bases from V and 3 bases from J; junction bases left unmatched: 5. This CDR3 spans 17 amino acids. The CDR3 reads CASSQEGASGSYNEQFF. The CDR3 bases are TGTGCCAGCAGCCAAGAAGGCGCTAGCGGGAGCTACAATGAGCAGTTCTTC.

V usage is TRBV3-1 and J usage is TRBJ2-7; 9 bases map to TRBD1. The ends lost 2 bases at V and 3 bases at J; junction bases unmatched: 8. The CDR3 loop spans 16 amino acids. Looked up from germline, CDR1 is LGHDT and CDR2 is YNNKEL (reference sequence). The CDR3 DNA is TGTGCCAGCAGCCAACAAGGGTCGGGACAGGGCTACGAGCAGTACTTC. Its protein product is CASSQQGSGQGYEQYF.

This clonotype was found a few times. J is TRBJ2-1 and V is TRBV4-1; D not certain. In germline, CDR1 is MGHRA, CDR2 YSYEKL. CDR3 length: 14 amino acids. V was pared by 6 bases and J by 7 bases, with 16 bases between. Written as DNA, the CDR3 is TGCGCCAGCAGGGGCGAGGTTCCGGGTAATGAGCAGTTCTTC. Protein sequence: CASRGEVPGNEQFF.

This clonotype was seen more than once but under ten times. The genes are TRBV20-1 and TRBJ2-1; the D gene is possibly TRBD2 (6 bases). Trimming removed 3 bases at V and 4 bases at J, with 16 bases between. The CDR3 is 15 amino acids. In germline, CDR1 is DFQATT, CDR2 SNEGSKA (reference sequence). CDR3 bases: TGCAGTGCTAGCCAAATAGCGGTCGGTTACAATGAGCAGTTCTTC. Translated: CSASQIAVGYNEQFF.

This clonotype has a single count. The rearrangement links TRBV7-3 to TRBJ1-5; D gene uncertain. The CDR3 extends over 14 amino acids. V was pared by 7 bases and J by 5 bases, with 15 bases between. CDR1 is SGHTA, CDR2 FQGTGA, per germline. This CDR3 reads CASTLWERDQPQHF. The CDR3 DNA reads TGTGCCAGCACCTTGTGGGAACGTGATCAGCCCCAGCATTTT.

The J gene is TRBJ2-5, the V gene TRBV28; 8 bases align to TRBD1. The V and J ends lost 7 bases and 4 bases, in that order; junction bases with no gene match: 11. CDR3 length: 15 residues. The germline V gene encodes CDR1 MDHEN and CDR2 SYDVKM. The DNA for the CDR3 is TGTGCCAGCACCCCTGGACAGGGCTTTGGAGAGACCCAGTACTTC. This sequence encodes CASTPGQGFGETQYF.

This clonotype has more than one count but fewer than ten. The V and J genes are TRBV5-1 and TRBJ2-1; 7 bases agree with TRBD2. Germline assignment: CDR1 SGHRS and CDR2 YFSETQ. The V segment lost 0 bases and the J segment 5 bases; nucleotides outside the gene matches: 11. This CDR3 region has 17 residues. CDR3 coding DNA: TGCGCCAGCAGCTTGGCCTGGTCGAGCGGGATTAACAATGAGCAGTTCTTC. Encoded protein: CASSLAWSSGINNEQFF.

V usage is TRBV5-1 and J usage is TRBJ1-5, with D possibly being TRBD1 (5 bases). V lost 4 bases to trimming and J lost 2 bases, with 13 bases between them. CDR3 size: 15 residues. Germline V lookup: CDR1 SGHRS, CDR2 YFSETQ. The CDR3 loop reads CASSIGVYGNQPQHF. CDR3 nucleotides: TGCGCCAGCAGCATAGGGGTTTACGGCAATCAGCCCCAGCATTTT.

This clonotype was seen a few times. This chain joins TRBV7-3 and TRBJ2-2; D call uncertain. The CDR3 spans 14 residues. Germline V gene data show CDR1 as SGHTA and CDR2 as FQGTGA. V was clipped by 5 bases and J by 4 bases, with 11 bases between them. The CDR3 sequence is CASSPPGVTGELFF. CDR3 DNA: TGTGCCAGCAGCCCACCTGGGGTCACCGGGGAGCTGTTTTTT. Full variable domain (remainder filled in from reference TRBV7-3 and TRBJ2-2): GAGVSQTPSNKVTEKGKYVELRCDPISGHTALYWYRQSLGQGPEFLIYFQGTGAADDSGLPNDRFFAVRPEGSVSTLKIQRTERGDSAVYLCASSPPGVTGELFFGEGSRLTVL.

The count of this clonotype is one. The chain combines TRBV19 with TRBJ2-2, with 11 positions matching TRBD2. Germline trimming cut 9 bases from V and 4 bases from J; bases unmatched to any gene: 4. Germline V gene data show CDR1 as LNHDA and CDR2 as SQIVND (reference sequence). The CDR3 covers 14 residues. The CDR3 nucleotides are TGTGCCAGCCGACTAGCGGGAAGCACCGGGGAGCTGTTTTTT. Translating it yields CASRLAGSTGELFF.

This clonotype appeared a single time. This chain connects TRBV28 to TRBJ1-3; D is possibly TRBD1 (5 bases). V gave up 5 bases and J gave up 7 bases, with 9 bases separating them. The CDR3 loop spans 12 amino acids. Germline V gives CDR1 MDHEN, CDR2 SYDVKM. The CDR3 spells CASSGRVNTIYF. The CDR3 nucleotides are TGTGCCAGCAGTGGCAGGGTGAACACCATATATTTT.

The rearrangement links TRBV27 to TRBJ2-2; TRBD2 matches 8 bases. The CDR3 length is 16 residues. The germline V gene encodes CDR1 MNHEY and CDR2 SMNVEV (reference sequence). V lost 4 bases, J lost 2 bases, and 6 bases stayed unmatched. The CDR3 spells CASSSPGGSNTGELFF. In DNA form, the CDR3 reads TGTGCCAGCAGTTCGCCGGGGGGGTCTAACACCGGGGAGCTGTTTTTT.

This clonotype appeared a few times. The chain uses TRBV12-3 or TRBV12-4 and TRBJ2-4; no reliable D call. The CDR3 consists of 13 residues. V lost 2 bases to trimming and J lost 7 bases, with 9 bases between them. CDR3 region: CASSLLGGNIQYF. In DNA form, the CDR3 reads TGTGCCAGCAGTTTACTGGGTGGGAACATTCAGTACTTC.